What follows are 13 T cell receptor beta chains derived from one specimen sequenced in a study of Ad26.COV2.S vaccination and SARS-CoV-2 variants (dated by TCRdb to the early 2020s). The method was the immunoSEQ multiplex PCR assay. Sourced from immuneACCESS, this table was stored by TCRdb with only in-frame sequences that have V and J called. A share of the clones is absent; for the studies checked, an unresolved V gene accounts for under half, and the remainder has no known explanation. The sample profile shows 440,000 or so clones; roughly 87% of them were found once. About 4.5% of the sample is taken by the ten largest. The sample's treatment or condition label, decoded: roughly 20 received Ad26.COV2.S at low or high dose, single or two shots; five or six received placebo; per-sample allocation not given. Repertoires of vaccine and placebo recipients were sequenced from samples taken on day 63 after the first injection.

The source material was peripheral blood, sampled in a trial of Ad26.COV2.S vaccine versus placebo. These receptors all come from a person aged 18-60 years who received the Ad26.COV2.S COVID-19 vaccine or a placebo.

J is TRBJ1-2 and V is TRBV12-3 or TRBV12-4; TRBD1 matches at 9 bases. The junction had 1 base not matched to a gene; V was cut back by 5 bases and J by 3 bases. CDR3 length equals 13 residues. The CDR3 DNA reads TGTGCCAGCAGTACAGGGGGCGACTATGGCTACACCTTC. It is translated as CASSTGGDYGYTF.

Written as DNA, the CDR3 is TGTGCCAGCACCCCTCACGTACTAGCACCGAGCACAGATACGCAGTATTTT. It encodes CASTPHVLAPSTDTQYF. The J gene is TRBJ2-3, the V gene TRBV28, with D tentatively TRBD2 (6 bases). Trimming took 7 bases from V and 0 from J, leaving 20 bases between them. Germline V gene lookup returns CDR1 MDHEN and CDR2 SYDVKM. The CDR3 totals 17 residues.

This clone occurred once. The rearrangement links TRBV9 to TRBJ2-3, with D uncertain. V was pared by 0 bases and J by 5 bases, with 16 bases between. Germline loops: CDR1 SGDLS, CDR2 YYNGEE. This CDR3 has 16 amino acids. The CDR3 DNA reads TGTGCCAGCAGCGTAGACGGGCAAGTCGTTATAGATACGCAGTATTTT. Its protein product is CASSVDGQVVIDTQYF.

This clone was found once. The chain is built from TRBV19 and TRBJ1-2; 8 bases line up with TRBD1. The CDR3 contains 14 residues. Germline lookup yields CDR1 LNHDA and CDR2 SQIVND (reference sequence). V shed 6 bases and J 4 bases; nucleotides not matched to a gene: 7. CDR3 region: CASRGDRISYGYTF. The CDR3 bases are TGTGCCAGTAGGGGGGACAGGATTTCCTATGGCTACACCTTC.

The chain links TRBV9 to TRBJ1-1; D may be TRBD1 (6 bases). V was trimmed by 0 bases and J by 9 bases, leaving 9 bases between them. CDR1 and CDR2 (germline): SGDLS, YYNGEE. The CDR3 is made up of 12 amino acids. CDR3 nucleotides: TGTGCCAGCAGCGTAGTGGGGGGCAAAGCTTTCTTT. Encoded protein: CASSVVGGKAFF.

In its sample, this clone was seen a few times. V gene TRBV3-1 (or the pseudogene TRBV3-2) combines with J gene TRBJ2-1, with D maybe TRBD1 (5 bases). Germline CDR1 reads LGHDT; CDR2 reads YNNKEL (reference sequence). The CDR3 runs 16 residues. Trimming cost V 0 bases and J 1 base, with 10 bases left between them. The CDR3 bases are TGTGCCAGCAGCCAAGATCTCAGGACATCCTACAATGAGCAGTTCTTC. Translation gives CASSQDLRTSYNEQFF.

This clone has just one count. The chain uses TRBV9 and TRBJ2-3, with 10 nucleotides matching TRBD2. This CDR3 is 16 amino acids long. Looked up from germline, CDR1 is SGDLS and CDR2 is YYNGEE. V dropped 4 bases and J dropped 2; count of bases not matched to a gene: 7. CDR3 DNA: TGTGCCAGCAGCTGGACTAGCGGAGAATACACAGATACGCAGTATTTT. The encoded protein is CASSWTSGEYTDTQYF.

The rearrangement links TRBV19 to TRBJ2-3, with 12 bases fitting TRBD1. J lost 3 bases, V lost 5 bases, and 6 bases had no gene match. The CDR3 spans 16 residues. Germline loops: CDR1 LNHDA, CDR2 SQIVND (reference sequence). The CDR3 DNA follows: TGTGCCAGTAGTGTCCCGGGACAGGGGGCAACAGATACGCAGTATTTT. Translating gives CASSVPGQGATDTQYF.

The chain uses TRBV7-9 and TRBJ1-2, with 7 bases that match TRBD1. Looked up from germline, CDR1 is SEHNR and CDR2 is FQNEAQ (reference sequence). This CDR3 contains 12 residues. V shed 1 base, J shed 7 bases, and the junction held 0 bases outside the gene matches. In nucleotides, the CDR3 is TGTGCCAGCAGCTTAGGACAGGGTGGCTACACCTTC. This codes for CASSLGQGGYTF.

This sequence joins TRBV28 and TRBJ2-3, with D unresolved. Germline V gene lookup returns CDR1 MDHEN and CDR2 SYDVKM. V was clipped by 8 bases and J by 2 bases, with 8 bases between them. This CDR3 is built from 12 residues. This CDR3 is CASVRDTDTQYF. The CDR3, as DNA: TGTGCCAGCGTTAGAGACACAGATACGCAGTATTTT.

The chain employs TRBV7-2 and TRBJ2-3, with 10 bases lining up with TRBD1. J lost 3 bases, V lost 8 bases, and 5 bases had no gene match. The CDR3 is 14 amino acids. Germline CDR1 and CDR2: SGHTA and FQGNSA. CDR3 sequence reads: CASERDRGTDTQYF. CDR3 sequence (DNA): TGTGCCAGCGAGAGGGACAGGGGAACAGATACGCAGTATTTT.

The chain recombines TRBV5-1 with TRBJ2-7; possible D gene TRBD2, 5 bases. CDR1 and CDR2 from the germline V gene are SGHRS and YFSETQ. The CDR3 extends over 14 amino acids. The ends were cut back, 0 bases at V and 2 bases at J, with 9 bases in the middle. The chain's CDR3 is CASSLAAGPYEQYF. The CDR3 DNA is TGCGCCAGCAGCTTGGCCGCGGGCCCCTACGAGCAGTACTTC. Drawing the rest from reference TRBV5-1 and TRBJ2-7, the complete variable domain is KAGVTQTPRYLIKTRGQQVTLSCSPISGHRSVSWYQQTPGQGLQFLFEYFSETQRNKGNFPGRFSGRQFSNSRSEMNVSTLELGDSALYLCASSLAAGPYEQYFGPGTRLTVT.

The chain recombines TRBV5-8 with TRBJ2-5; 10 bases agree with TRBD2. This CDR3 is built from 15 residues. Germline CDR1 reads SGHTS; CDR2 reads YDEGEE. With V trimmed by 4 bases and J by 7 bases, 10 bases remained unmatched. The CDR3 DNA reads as TGTGCCAGCAGCCTGGCTAGCGGGAGAAGGGGGACCCAGTACTTC. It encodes CASSLASGRRGTQYF.